This T cell receptor (beta chain) was captured in a study of OX40 agonist ivuxolimab in advanced cancers. The CDR3 length is 13 residues. Germline V gene data show CDR1 as SGHVS and CDR2 as FNYEAQ. V was clipped by 5 bases and J by 1 base, with 7 bases between them. The table came from immunoSEQ multiplex PCR; TCRdb's copy has only in-frame clones and leaves some out. The data contain about 130,000 clones, 92% of them singletons. The clonotype originates from an adult with an advanced solid tumor such as melanoma, head and neck, liver or kidney cancer. V gene TRBV7-6 combines with J gene TRBJ2-3; unclear D gene. Sequences were derived from CD4+ or CD8+ T cells sorted from blood, sampled in a trial of the OX40 agonist ivuxolimab. DNA of the CDR3: TGTGCCAGCAGCACCCCCCGCACAGATACGCAGTATTTT. Encoded protein: CASSTPRTDTQYF.